This T cell receptor beta chain was documented in a study of radiotherapy plus CTLA-4 blockade in lung cancer. Sequenced by immunoSEQ multiplex PCR; TCRdb stores in-frame clones only, minus some. The sample includes around 40,000 clones, about 70% of them seen just once. The length of the CDR3 is 14 residues. V lost 1 base, J lost 7 bases, and 3 bases stayed unmatched. Germline CDR1 reads MGHRA; CDR2 reads YSYEKL. Sequences were derived from peripheral blood, sampled from a patient treated with radiotherapy plus ipilimumab. This chain links TRBV4-1 with TRBJ1-5; TRBD1 matches at 8 bases. The receptor's source is a human donor with non-small cell lung cancer who had stable disease on radiotherapy plus ipilimumab. CDR3 DNA sequence: TGCGCCAGCAGCCAAGGTGCAGGGGGCCAGCCCCAGCATTTT. It translates to CASSQGAGGQPQHF.